The rows below give T cell receptor beta chains drawn from one sample of a study of blood T cell repertoires in COVID-19. Libraries were prepared by immunoSEQ multiplex PCR; TCRdb keeps only in-frame clonotypes and omits some of them. The repertoire holds some 340,000 clones, with more than 90% as singletons. Sequencing was carried out using PBMCs or T cells enriched from blood (not recorded which). Receptor source: a young woman who had been exposed to COVID-19. Both conserved end residues are part of each CDR3. Each record gives: V gene, J gene, CDR3 length, clone size, CDR3 protein. A clone size is listed for some rows: how often the clone was seen (once, few, many), or a class if it is expanded.

>TRBV5-1|TRBJ1-1|13|NA
CASSLASRTEAFF
>TRBV5-6|TRBJ2-1|17|NA
CASSVPPGGVTYNEQFF
>TRBV5-1|TRBJ2-3|18|NA
CASSLAEQGATSTDTQYF
>TRBV10-3|TRBJ1-2|16|NA
CATTTGQGYFDYGYTF
>TRBV4-1|TRBJ1-2|18|NA
CASSQDGTGIGRNYGYTF
>TRBV6-5|TRBJ2-3|12|NA
CASSYGQNTQYF
>TRBV6-6|TRBJ1-5|15|NA
CGSRIGLAGDQPQHF
>TRBV6-2/TRBV6-3|TRBJ1-6|15|NA
CASSADRVPNSPLHF
>TRBV19|TRBJ2-1|16|NA
CASTPEGVGGYNEQFF
>TRBV9|TRBJ2-5|16|NA
CASSVAGGMVEETQYF
>TRBV6-5|TRBJ1-1|14|NA
CASSYRGVRTEAFF
>TRBV4-3|TRBJ2-1|15|once
CASSQGTGPENEQFF
>TRBV3-1/TRBV3-2|TRBJ1-2|14|NA
CASSHSDSSYGYTF
>TRBV6-2/TRBV6-3|TRBJ2-5|16|NA
CASSYSRLAGWETQYF
>TRBV25-1|TRBJ1-2|15|NA
CASSENQWLRGGYTF
>TRBV30|TRBJ2-3|14|NA
CAWSWAGGADTQYF
>TRBV6-5|TRBJ1-1|12|NA
CATDRGYTEAFF
>TRBV7-8|TRBJ1-1|17|once
CASSPKGWTETNTEAFF
>TRBV29-1|TRBJ1-5|14|NA
CSVRSGRINQPQHF
>TRBV30|TRBJ1-4|13|NA
CACTGWRDEKLFF
>TRBV12-5|TRBJ2-3|16|NA
CASGLVLAGGPDTQYF
>TRBV7-6|TRBJ2-1|15|NA
CASSLRQGHRNEQFF
>TRBV9|TRBJ1-1|15|NA
CASSDPPGVNTEAFF
>TRBV2|TRBJ1-1|15|NA
CARPRGGYRNTEAFF
>TRBV7-2|TRBJ1-2|18|NA
CASSLAGQGKGPIYGYTF
>TRBV5-4|TRBJ1-2|15|NA
CASSVMTGANYGYTF
>TRBV9|TRBJ1-5|15|NA
CASSVEGAFNQPQHF
>TRBV10-3|TRBJ2-5|15|NA
CAISESGQGVETQYF
>TRBV5-4|TRBJ2-4|17|NA
CASSPGSGNQAKNIQYF
>TRBV7-8|TRBJ2-7|15|NA
CASSLLVGQGYEQYF
>TRBV15|TRBJ1-5|15|NA
CATRFHRELSQPQHF
>TRBV2|TRBJ1-2|13|NA
CASRGGEGYGYTF
>TRBV7-6|TRBJ1-4|15|NA
CASSLRGGTNEKLFF
>TRBV6-2/TRBV6-3|TRBJ2-2|13|NA
CASSPADTGELFF
>TRBV12-3/TRBV12-4|TRBJ1-1|12|NA
CASSQQGSQAFF
>TRBV4-3|TRBJ2-5|13|NA
CASSQPRGGTQYF
>TRBV19|TRBJ2-1|12|NA
CASQDRNNEQFF